This is a list of T cell receptor beta chains from one sample in a study of blood T cell repertoires in COVID-19. Repertoires were generated with immunoSEQ multiplex PCR, while TCRdb's copy carries only in-frame clones and drops some. The sample holds tens of thousands of clones, approximately 80% seen once. The sample consisted of peripheral blood. These receptors were obtained from a human donor in a cohort sampled during active COVID-19. Both conserved end residues are part of each CDR3. Fields, in order: J gene, D gene, V gene, clone size, CDR3 DNA, CDR3 protein. D genes are given only for firm matches. Clone size is not always given. Where it is, it says once, few, many or a class for expanded clones.

j_call: TRBJ2-1; d_call: TRBD2; v_call: TRBV5-4; clone_size: -; cdr3_nt: TGTGCCAGCAGCTTGGGGGGAGGGTCGCGGCAGTTCTTC; cdr3_aa: CASSLGGGSRQFF
j_call: TRBJ1-1; d_call: -; v_call: TRBV7-2; clone_size: -; cdr3_nt: TGTGCCAGCAGCTTAGGAGTAGGAGGGCAGAACACTGAAGCTTTCTTT; cdr3_aa: CASSLGVGGQNTEAFF
j_call: TRBJ2-5; d_call: TRBD2; v_call: TRBV7-2; clone_size: -; cdr3_nt: TGTGCCAGCAGACTAGCGGGGGGTTCGGCAGAGACCCAGTACTTC; cdr3_aa: CASRLAGGSAETQYF
j_call: TRBJ2-3; d_call: TRBD2; v_call: TRBV18; clone_size: -; cdr3_nt: TGTGCCACAAGCGGGAGGGCCGGAGATACGCAGTATTTT; cdr3_aa: CATSGRAGDTQYF
j_call: TRBJ1-1; d_call: -; v_call: TRBV7-9; clone_size: -; cdr3_nt: TGTGCCAGTTTACAGGGCGTCGGTATAGCTGAAGCTTTCTTT; cdr3_aa: CASLQGVGIAEAFF
j_call: TRBJ2-7; d_call: -; v_call: TRBV2; clone_size: -; cdr3_nt: TGTGCCAGCAGTGAAGGTAGGGGACTCCGGCTAATCGAGCAGTACTTC; cdr3_aa: CASSEGRGLRLIEQYF
j_call: TRBJ2-3; d_call: TRBD2; v_call: TRBV7-2; clone_size: -; cdr3_nt: TGTGCCAGCGTACTTATAGGACTAGCGGGGAACACAGATACGCAGTATTTT; cdr3_aa: CASVLIGLAGNTDTQYF
j_call: TRBJ2-7; d_call: TRBD1; v_call: TRBV6-2/TRBV6-3; clone_size: -; cdr3_nt: TGTGCCAGCAGTTACCACCGGGACAGCTACGAGCAGTACTTC; cdr3_aa: CASSYHRDSYEQYF
j_call: TRBJ2-4; d_call: TRBD1; v_call: TRBV30; clone_size: -; cdr3_nt: TGTGCCTGGAGTGGGGGACAGGGGGTGAAAAACATTCAGTACTTC; cdr3_aa: CAWSGGQGVKNIQYF
j_call: TRBJ2-1; d_call: TRBD2; v_call: TRBV29-1; clone_size: once; cdr3_nt: TGCAGCGTTGAATCCAGCGGGAGAAGGAATGAGCAGTTCTTC; cdr3_aa: CSVESSGRRNEQFF
j_call: TRBJ2-7; d_call: TRBD2; v_call: TRBV7-2; clone_size: -; cdr3_nt: TGTGCCAGCAGCCCCGGACTAGCGGGGTACGAGCAGTACTTC; cdr3_aa: CASSPGLAGYEQYF
j_call: TRBJ2-7; d_call: -; v_call: TRBV19; clone_size: -; cdr3_nt: TGTGCCAGTAGTGCGACCCCCAGCGGCCCCTACGAGCAGTACTTC; cdr3_aa: CASSATPSGPYEQYF
j_call: TRBJ2-7; d_call: -; v_call: TRBV9; clone_size: -; cdr3_nt: TGTGCCAGCAGCGTAGGACAGGCCGTTTACGAGCAGTACTTC; cdr3_aa: CASSVGQAVYEQYF
j_call: TRBJ2-2; d_call: -; v_call: TRBV19; clone_size: once; cdr3_nt: TGTGCCAGTAGTATTGAGACAGCGAACACCGGGGAGCTGTTTTTT; cdr3_aa: CASSIETANTGELFF
j_call: TRBJ2-3; d_call: TRBD1; v_call: TRBV24-1; clone_size: -; cdr3_nt: TGTGCCACCAGTAAAAGGGGGCAGGGAGATACGCAGTATTTT; cdr3_aa: CATSKRGQGDTQYF
j_call: TRBJ2-7; d_call: -; v_call: TRBV2; clone_size: -; cdr3_nt: TGTGCCAGCAGACGTAGCGGTTTAGTCGGAGAGCAGTACTTC; cdr3_aa: CASRRSGLVGEQYF
j_call: TRBJ1-1; d_call: -; v_call: TRBV7-2; clone_size: -; cdr3_nt: TGTGCCAGCAGACCGGACAGAAACACTGAAGCTTTCTTT; cdr3_aa: CASRPDRNTEAFF
j_call: TRBJ2-2; d_call: -; v_call: TRBV28; clone_size: -; cdr3_nt: TGTGCCAGCTTAATACAGGGACGGTCCGGGGAGCTGTTTTTT; cdr3_aa: CASLIQGRSGELFF
j_call: TRBJ2-7; d_call: TRBD1; v_call: TRBV2; clone_size: -; cdr3_nt: TGTGCCAGCATAAACAGGGGAAACTACGAGCAGTACTTC; cdr3_aa: CASINRGNYEQYF
j_call: TRBJ2-1; d_call: -; v_call: TRBV5-8; clone_size: -; cdr3_nt: TGTGCCAGCAGCCGAGGGACTGCCTTTGACGGTGAGCAGTTCTTC; cdr3_aa: CASSRGTAFDGEQFF
j_call: TRBJ2-1; d_call: -; v_call: TRBV28; clone_size: -; cdr3_nt: TGTGCCAGCAGCCCTTTCGAGTTGTACAATGAGCAGTTCTTC; cdr3_aa: CASSPFELYNEQFF
j_call: TRBJ2-7; d_call: -; v_call: TRBV5-4; clone_size: -; cdr3_nt: TGTGCCAGCAGCTTGACAGGGGGGGTGTACGAGCAGTACTTC; cdr3_aa: CASSLTGGVYEQYF
j_call: TRBJ2-3; d_call: -; v_call: TRBV18; clone_size: -; cdr3_nt: TGTGCCAGCTCACCATCCGGGACAAGCACAGATACGCAGTATTTT; cdr3_aa: CASSPSGTSTDTQYF
j_call: TRBJ1-6; d_call: -; v_call: TRBV18; clone_size: -; cdr3_nt: TGTGCCAGCTCACCATCTACGCAAGAGGCCCTCCACTTT; cdr3_aa: CASSPSTQEALHF
j_call: TRBJ1-3; d_call: TRBD1; v_call: TRBV5-1; clone_size: -; cdr3_nt: TGCGCCAGCAGCTTGTGGACAGGGACTGGAAACACCATATATTTT; cdr3_aa: CASSLWTGTGNTIYF
j_call: TRBJ2-5; d_call: -; v_call: TRBV6-5; clone_size: once; cdr3_nt: TGTGCCAGCAGAAGGGAGGGGGGGGTGGAGACCCAGTACTTC; cdr3_aa: CASRREGGVETQYF
j_call: TRBJ1-5; d_call: -; v_call: TRBV6-2/TRBV6-3; clone_size: -; cdr3_nt: TGTGCCAGCAGCCTGGGTGGAGGGCCGAATCAGCCCCAGCATTTT; cdr3_aa: CASSLGGGPNQPQHF
j_call: TRBJ2-5; d_call: -; v_call: TRBV7-9; clone_size: -; cdr3_nt: TGTGCCAGCAGCCCAACAGGGACTACGCAAGAGACCCAGTACTTC; cdr3_aa: CASSPTGTTQETQYF
j_call: TRBJ1-6; d_call: -; v_call: TRBV6-2/TRBV6-3; clone_size: -; cdr3_nt: TGTGCCAGCAGTTACAACACAGGTGGACCACCCCTCCACTTT; cdr3_aa: CASSYNTGGPPLHF
j_call: TRBJ2-5; d_call: TRBD2; v_call: TRBV3-1/TRBV3-2; clone_size: -; cdr3_nt: TGTGCCAGCAGCCAGCAACGGGGGGGGTGGCAAGAGACCCAGTACTTC; cdr3_aa: CASSQQRGGWQETQYF
j_call: TRBJ2-3; d_call: TRBD1; v_call: TRBV4-1; clone_size: -; cdr3_nt: TGCGCCAGCAGCCCTACAGGACAGGGGGTTAAAGATACGCAGTATTTT; cdr3_aa: CASSPTGQGVKDTQYF
j_call: TRBJ2-5; d_call: TRBD1; v_call: TRBV19; clone_size: -; cdr3_nt: TGTGCCAGTACACCACGGACAGGGGAGAGAGAGACCCAGTACTTC; cdr3_aa: CASTPRTGERETQYF
j_call: TRBJ1-1; d_call: -; v_call: TRBV28; clone_size: -; cdr3_nt: TGTGCCAGCAGTTTTTCGTGGAGGGGTCAGTTGAACACTGAAGCTTTCTTT; cdr3_aa: CASSFSWRGQLNTEAFF
j_call: TRBJ1-1; d_call: -; v_call: TRBV4-1; clone_size: -; cdr3_nt: TGCGCCAGCAGCCAAAACCTTGGACAGTCCGCTTTCTTT; cdr3_aa: CASSQNLGQSAFF
j_call: TRBJ2-7; d_call: -; v_call: TRBV23-1; clone_size: -; cdr3_nt: TGCGCCAGCACCACGCCGACAGGCTCCTACGAGCAGTACTTC; cdr3_aa: CASTTPTGSYEQYF
j_call: TRBJ2-6; d_call: TRBD1; v_call: TRBV11-2; clone_size: -; cdr3_nt: TGTGCCAGCAGCTTACAGGGGGCGGTCAACGTCCTGACTTTC; cdr3_aa: CASSLQGAVNVLTF
j_call: TRBJ1-2; d_call: TRBD1; v_call: TRBV5-4; clone_size: -; cdr3_nt: TGTGCCAGCAGCTTGGCGGGGGACAGGGGAAATGGCTACACCTTC; cdr3_aa: CASSLAGDRGNGYTF
j_call: TRBJ1-1; d_call: TRBD1; v_call: TRBV6-2/TRBV6-3; clone_size: -; cdr3_nt: TGTGCCAGCAGTAAGGGACAGGGGGCGACCCTGAACACTGAAGCTTTCTTT; cdr3_aa: CASSKGQGATLNTEAFF
j_call: TRBJ2-3; d_call: -; v_call: TRBV28; clone_size: once; cdr3_nt: TGTGCCAGCATGGGGGGAGGGGGAGACACAGATACGCAGTATTTT; cdr3_aa: CASMGGGGDTDTQYF
j_call: TRBJ2-7; d_call: TRBD1; v_call: TRBV11-2; clone_size: -; cdr3_nt: TGTGCCAGCAGCCCCCAGGGACAGGTCCCCTACGAGCAGTACTTC; cdr3_aa: CASSPQGQVPYEQYF
j_call: TRBJ2-1; d_call: -; v_call: TRBV7-2; clone_size: -; cdr3_nt: TGTGCCAGCAGCTTAGTGGCGGCCTCCAATGAGCAGTTCTTC; cdr3_aa: CASSLVAASNEQFF
j_call: TRBJ2-2; d_call: TRBD2; v_call: TRBV4-3; clone_size: -; cdr3_nt: TGCGCCAGCAGCCAAGATCGGACTAGCGGAGGGACCGGGGAGCTGTTTTTT; cdr3_aa: CASSQDRTSGGTGELFF
j_call: TRBJ2-7; d_call: -; v_call: TRBV19; clone_size: -; cdr3_nt: TGTGCCAGTAGACGGACAGGAGGGGGCTACGAGCAGTACTTC; cdr3_aa: CASRRTGGGYEQYF
j_call: TRBJ1-1; d_call: -; v_call: TRBV27; clone_size: -; cdr3_nt: TGTGCCAGCAGTTCTGCCGGGACTGCCACTGAAGCTTTCTTT; cdr3_aa: CASSSAGTATEAFF
j_call: TRBJ2-1; d_call: TRBD2; v_call: TRBV2; clone_size: -; cdr3_nt: TGTGCCAGTGAGGAACTAGCGGGAGCAAATGAGCAGTTCTTC; cdr3_aa: CASEELAGANEQFF
j_call: TRBJ2-3; d_call: -; v_call: TRBV4-2; clone_size: -; cdr3_nt: TGTGCCAGCAGCCAAGGGGGCAACACAGATACGCAGTATTTT; cdr3_aa: CASSQGGNTDTQYF
j_call: TRBJ2-1; d_call: -; v_call: TRBV9; clone_size: -; cdr3_nt: TGTGCCAGCAGCCCCCGGGGGTACAATGAGCAGTTCTTC; cdr3_aa: CASSPRGYNEQFF
j_call: TRBJ2-7; d_call: -; v_call: TRBV28; clone_size: -; cdr3_nt: TGTGCCAGCAGTTTTGACGGAGCCTACGAGCAGTACTTC; cdr3_aa: CASSFDGAYEQYF
j_call: TRBJ2-3; d_call: -; v_call: TRBV21-1; clone_size: -; cdr3_nt: TGTGCCAGCAGCGGGCTAGAGACTAGCGGGAGGGACTCCTCTAGCACAGATACGCAGTATTTT; cdr3_aa: CASSGLETSGRDSSSTDTQYF
j_call: TRBJ1-2; d_call: -; v_call: TRBV28; clone_size: -; cdr3_nt: TGTGCCAGCAATGAGACCGGGGAGCACTATGGCTACACCTTC; cdr3_aa: CASNETGEHYGYTF
j_call: TRBJ2-4; d_call: TRBD1; v_call: TRBV6-5; clone_size: -; cdr3_nt: TGTGCCAGCAGCCCGACAGGGGCGGACATTCAGTACTTC; cdr3_aa: CASSPTGADIQYF
j_call: TRBJ1-1; d_call: -; v_call: TRBV5-6; clone_size: once; cdr3_nt: TGTGCCAGCAGCTTAGGGGGTATGAACACTGAAGCTTTCTTT; cdr3_aa: CASSLGGMNTEAFF
j_call: TRBJ2-7; d_call: TRBD1; v_call: TRBV27; clone_size: -; cdr3_nt: TGTGCCAGCAGTTCCCGACAGGGGGGCGACGAGCAGTACTTC; cdr3_aa: CASSSRQGGDEQYF
j_call: TRBJ2-7; d_call: -; v_call: TRBV5-1; clone_size: once; cdr3_nt: TGCGCCAGCAGCTTATCAGGGGCAGGGTACGAGCAGTACTTC; cdr3_aa: CASSLSGAGYEQYF
j_call: TRBJ2-7; d_call: -; v_call: TRBV20-1; clone_size: -; cdr3_nt: TGCAGTGCTAGTACCCCCCGCGACTCCTACGAGCAGTACTTC; cdr3_aa: CSASTPRDSYEQYF
j_call: TRBJ2-1; d_call: TRBD2; v_call: TRBV5-1; clone_size: -; cdr3_nt: TGCGCCAGCAGCGACCCTAGCGGGGCATACAATGAGCAGTTCTTC; cdr3_aa: CASSDPSGAYNEQFF
j_call: TRBJ2-3; d_call: TRBD2; v_call: TRBV11-3; clone_size: -; cdr3_nt: TGTGCCAGCAGCTTTGGACTAGCGGGGGCAGATACGCAGTATTTT; cdr3_aa: CASSFGLAGADTQYF